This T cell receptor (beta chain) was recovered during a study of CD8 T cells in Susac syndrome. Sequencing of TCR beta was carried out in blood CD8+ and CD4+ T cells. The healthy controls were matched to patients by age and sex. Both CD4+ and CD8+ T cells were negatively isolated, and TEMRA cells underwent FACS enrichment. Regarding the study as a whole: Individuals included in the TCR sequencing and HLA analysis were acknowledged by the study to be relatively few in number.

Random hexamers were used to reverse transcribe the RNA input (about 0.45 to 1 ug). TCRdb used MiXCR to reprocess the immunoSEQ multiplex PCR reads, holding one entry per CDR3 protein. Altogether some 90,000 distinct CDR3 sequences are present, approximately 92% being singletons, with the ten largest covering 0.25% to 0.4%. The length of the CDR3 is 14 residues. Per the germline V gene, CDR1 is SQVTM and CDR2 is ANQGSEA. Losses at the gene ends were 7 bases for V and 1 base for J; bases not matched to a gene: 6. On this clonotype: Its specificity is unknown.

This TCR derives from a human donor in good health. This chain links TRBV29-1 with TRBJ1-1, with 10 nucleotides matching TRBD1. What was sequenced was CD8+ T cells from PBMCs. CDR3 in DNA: TGCAGCGCTCCTCGGGACAGGGGGAACACTGAAGCTTTCTTT. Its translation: CSAPRDRGNTEAFF.